This TCR beta chain came from a study of PD-L1 blockade in urothelial cancer (dated by TCRdb to the late 2010s). Regarding the complete study: Every patient began therapy in about 2014 and was given atezolizumab 1,200 mg intravenously every 3 weeks. About 85% of the 29 patients were identified as males with urothelial cancer of bladder origin, and a prior smoking history was reported by 18 of 29 patients. An ECOG performance status of 0 or 1 was recorded for the patients, and 0 to 3 prior chemotherapy regimens had been received by the patients. Blood samples were analyzed at 3 weeks after treatment start (second dose) and at 6 weeks after treatment start. Blood samples yielded a median of around 150,000 T cells and roughly 83,000 unique TCRs, with median clonality roughly 0.085. An exploratory multi-omic analysis was conducted of the somatic, immune and clinical correlates of response to PD-L1 blockade with atezolizumab in urothelial cancer. Pretreatment tumor samples, along with matched peripheral blood serially collected before and after atezolizumab treatment, were subjected to TCR sequencing. Durable clinical benefit meant progression-free survival longer than 6 months, and TCR features were also tested against progression-free and overall survival. In the same patients who had TCR sequencing, pretreatment tumors also underwent whole exome sequencing and RNA sequencing. Roughly nine patients achieved durable clinical benefit and some 20 did not. Approximately 29 patients had pretreatment blood TCR-seq, around 25 had at least one posttreatment blood collection, and around 25 had tumor TCR-seq. Study-wide conclusions, independent of this receptor: Improved progression-free and overall survival was found to be associated with pretreatment peripheral blood TCR clonality below the median. Small sample size (n ≈ 28) and many exploratory analyses mean the results are intended to be hypothesis-generating. Greater expansion of tumor-associated TCR clones in peripheral blood 3 weeks after the start of treatment was observed in patients with durable benefit (n of about 21, p = 0.022).

Synthetic TCR analog templates were spiked into each PCR so that absolute template abundance could be estimated from read counts. Using the immunoSEQ assay, TCRbeta CDR3 regions were amplified from genomic DNA with bias-controlled V and J gene primers. Sequencing of rearranged TCRbeta segments was performed at approximately 20X coverage. Per the source publication's procedure: Clustering was used to correct sequencing errors, and CDR3s were annotated against IMGT to assign V, D and J genes. Only productive TCRbeta rearrangements were used in downstream analyses, excluding out-of-frame or stop-codon sequences. Clonality was computed as one minus Shannon entropy normalized by the log of the number of unique productive sequences. Fisher's exact test with Benjamini-Hochberg correction, at a threshold of adjusted p below 0.01, was used to find clones that differed between time points or between blood and tumor. Entries here come from immuneACCESS through TCRdb and include only in-frame sequences with V and J called. Some clones fail to appear in such tables; in the studies checked, an unresolved V gene covers under half of the shortfall, and the cause of the remainder is unknown. Clonal size and the V and J genes are those of that table, whereas D and trimming came from the DNA. In all, the sample holds 66,000 or so clones, and more than 70% of those were seen once. Of the sample, approximately 10% falls within the top ten clones.

Comments on this clone: The clone's antigen remains unknown. No base qualities exist here, and no much larger clone lies one base off it.

What this sample's time point label stands for: peripheral blood 6 weeks after treatment start. A cohort of approximately 31 patients with locally advanced or metastatic urothelial carcinoma, treated at Memorial Sloan Kettering on a trial protocol, was included. Peripheral blood mononuclear cells were collected pretreatment and during treatment, with between 1 and 8 total time points obtained per patient. The Qiagen DNeasy Blood extraction kit was used to purify genomic DNA from total PBMCs and tumor samples. PBMCs were collected pretreatment and during treatment and were isolated and stored as previously described. Source: PBMCs, taken around atezolizumab (anti-PD-L1) treatment. This clonotype was sampled from a man in his sixties with urothelial cancer.

The sequenced DNA: TGTGCCAGCAGGCCACAGGGGGCGGCGAACACTGAAGCTTTCTTT. Its protein is CASRPQGAANTEAFF. The rearranged chain carries TRBV6-4 and TRBJ1-1, and 9 junctional nucleotides match TRBD1. Unmatched junction bases come to 6, with V trimmed by 6 bases and J by 1 base. Its CDR3 holds 15 amino acids, cysteine through phenylalanine. Only CDR3 DNA is held: 45 bases, read in frame from base 1. CDR1 and CDR2, per the germline V gene, are MRHNA and SNTAGT.